This entry concerns a single TCR beta chain. The data were obtained in a study of blood T cell repertoires in COVID-19. In the study overall: COVID-19 samples, acute and convalescent, were from the United States, Italy and Spain.

The ends lost 6 bases at V and 3 bases at J; junction bases unmatched: 9. Germline CDR1 reads MNHEY; CDR2 reads SVGEGT. This CDR3 has 15 residues. Assay: immunoSEQ multiplex PCR; the TCRdb copy retains only in-frame clones and omits some. This sample has roughly 120,000 clones, with around four fifths found just once. The TCR originated in a woman in her sixties with acute or convalescent COVID-19. This chain uses TRBV6-2 or TRBV6-3 with TRBJ2-7; TRBD2 agrees at 9 bases. Sequencing was done on a sample of peripheral blood. The CDR3 sequence: CASSPRLAARYEQYF. The CDR3 nucleotides read TGTGCCAGCAGCCCACGACTAGCGGCGCGCTACGAGCAGTACTTC.